One sample yielded the 21 T cell receptor beta chains listed below, sequenced in a study of blood T cell repertoires in COVID-19. Profiled with immunoSEQ multiplex PCR; TCRdb holds only in-frame clones, not every one. The table shows about 220,000 clones, with about 79% occurring only once. Material for sequencing was peripheral blood. The source is a man in his forties who had recovered from COVID-19.

V usage is TRBV6-2 or TRBV6-3 and J usage is TRBJ1-5; weak D call: TRBD1 (6 bases). Germline V gives CDR1 MNHEY, CDR2 SVGEGT. The CDR3 totals 17 residues. The V gene lost 1 base and the J gene lost 4 bases, with 17 bases spanning the gap. Here the CDR3 DNA reads TGTGCCAGCAGTTACTTCGCAGGGGAGTCCCGAAATCAGCCCCAGCATTTT. It is translated as CASSYFAGESRNQPQHF.

The chain carries TRBV28 and TRBJ1-1; D is possibly TRBD1 (5 bases). The germline gives CDR1 MDHEN, CDR2 SYDVKM. V lost 3 bases, J lost 7 bases, and 12 bases lay in between. This CDR3 region has 13 residues. CDR3 in DNA: TGTGCCAGCAGTTTTGTGGGAAGGGGTGAAGCTTTCTTT. Its protein is CASSFVGRGEAFF.

This clone was seen a single time. The rearrangement joins TRBV10-1 to TRBJ2-3, with TRBD1 identical over 9 bases. The CDR3 extends over 15 amino acids. Per germline, CDR1 WNHNN and CDR2 SYGVQD (reference sequence). V was clipped by 5 bases and J by 5 bases; unmatched bases: 8. CDR3 nucleotide sequence: TGCGCCAGCAGTCCTCCGGGACAGGGACAAGATACGCAGTATTTT. Its translation is CASSPPGQGQDTQYF.

The rearrangement uses TRBV5-1 and TRBJ1-2; no firm D call. Deletions cut 0 bases from V and 7 bases from J, with 10 bases between. The CDR3 has 13 amino acids. From germline, CDR1 is SGHRS and CDR2 YFSETQ. The CDR3 region has the DNA TGCGCCAGCAGCTTGGGAAGGGAGAGTGGCTACACCTTC. It yields the protein CASSLGRESGYTF.

The chain has TRBV9 and TRBJ1-1, with 7 bases that match TRBD1. Germline CDR1 SGDLS, CDR2 YYNGEE. CDR3 length: 19 amino acids. Unmatched junction bases numbered 18, after V lost 3 bases and J lost 1 base. The CDR3 protein is CASSGPTGRLFGSNTEAFF. The DNA of the CDR3 is TGTGCCAGCAGCGGCCCGACAGGGAGGCTCTTCGGGTCGAACACTGAAGCTTTCTTT.

The J gene is TRBJ2-5, the V gene TRBV3-1 (or the pseudogene TRBV3-2), with 8 bases fitting TRBD1. The CDR3 length is 15 residues. Germline CDR1 reads LGHDT; CDR2 reads YNNKEL (reference sequence). Trimming removed 7 bases from V and 5 bases from J; junction bases left unmatched: 12. For the CDR3, the DNA is TGTGCCAGCACCGGACTCAGGGGGCTTCTCGAGACCCAGTACTTC. It yields the protein CASTGLRGLLETQYF.

This rearrangement joins TRBV5-1 to TRBJ1-4; 10 bases are a match to TRBD1. The CDR3 is 15 residues long. CDR1 and CDR2 (germline): SGHRS, YFSETQ. The trim removed 2 bases at V and 8 bases at J, leaving 6 bases unmatched. The CDR3 here is CASSFTGTGAEKLFF. The DNA of the CDR3 is TGCGCCAGCAGCTTTACCGGGACAGGGGCCGAAAAACTGTTTTTT.

CDR3 sequence: CASSSLGRAPNSDTQYF. In DNA form, the CDR3 reads TGTGCCAGCAGTTCCCTAGGGAGAGCGCCCAACTCAGATACGCAGTATTTT. The rearrangement joins TRBV27 to TRBJ2-3; tentatively, D is TRBD2 (5 bases). Per germline, CDR1 MNHEY and CDR2 SMNVEV (reference sequence). This CDR3 is built from 17 residues. The V gene lost 4 bases and the J gene lost 4 bases, with 21 bases spanning the gap.

This clone appeared once. The chain is built from TRBV2 and TRBJ2-1; D remains unclear. CDR3 length: 13 amino acids. The germline CDR1 and CDR2 sequences are SNHLY and FYNNEI. The V end was cut by 1 base, the J end by 12 bases, with 13 bases between. The CDR3 sequence: CASSEEGRSRQFF. CDR3 in DNA: TGTGCCAGCAGTGAAGAAGGCAGGTCACGGCAGTTCTTC.

This clone was seen more than once but under ten times. The J gene is TRBJ2-1, the V gene TRBV18; maybe TRBD2 (6 bases). Trimming took 6 bases from V and 4 from J, leaving 10 bases between them. The CDR3 has 13 residues. Germline CDR1 KGHSH, CDR2 LQKENI. The CDR3 region is CASSWDSYNEQFF. The CDR3 nucleotides read TGTGCCAGCTCCTGGGACTCGTACAATGAGCAGTTCTTC.

This clone was counted a few times. The chain employs TRBV12-5 and TRBJ1-1; D may be TRBD1 (6 bases). Trimming cost V 0 bases and J 10 bases, with 12 bases left between them. The CDR3 totals 13 residues. CDR1 LGHNT and CDR2 FRNRAP come from the germline V gene. DNA for the CDR3: TGTGCTAGTGGTTTGGTACAGGGCGGCGGAGCTTTCTTT. Amino acids: CASGLVQGGGAFF.

The rearrangement joins TRBV7-2 to TRBJ2-7; 7 bases map to TRBD2. Germline lookup yields CDR1 SGHTA and CDR2 FQGNSA. Trimming cost V 5 bases and J 6 bases; bases outside gene matches: 4. The CDR3 loop spans 12 amino acids. This CDR3 reads CASSPWGGEQYF. DNA for the CDR3: TGTGCCAGCAGCCCATGGGGGGGCGAGCAGTACTTC.

The chain couples TRBV10-3 to TRBJ2-1, with D possibly being TRBD1 (5 bases). The CDR3 consists of 13 residues. CDR1 and CDR2 from the germline V gene are ENHRY and SYGVKD. The germline V and J ends were trimmed by 8 bases and 2 bases, with 10 bases remaining between them. CDR3 nucleotides: TGTGCCATCGCAGGGTTTACCTACAATGAGCAGTTCTTC. It is translated as CAIAGFTYNEQFF.

This rearrangement joins TRBV19 to TRBJ1-5; the match to TRBD1 covers 7 bases. The trim removed 3 bases at V and 4 bases at J, leaving 3 bases unmatched. This CDR3 contains 14 residues. Germline CDR1 reads LNHDA; CDR2 reads SQIVND (reference sequence). Written as DNA, the CDR3 is TGTGCCAGTAGTATGGACAGGTGGAATCAGCCCCAGCATTTT. Translating it yields CASSMDRWNQPQHF.

The gene calls are TRBV10-2 and TRBJ2-1; 11 nucleotides match TRBD2. The V segment lost 3 bases and the J segment 5 bases; nucleotides outside the gene matches: 6. Germline V CDR1 and CDR2: WSHSY, SAAADI. This CDR3 comprises 16 residues. The CDR3 sequence: CASSDETSGVDNEQFF. The CDR3 bases are TGCGCCAGCAGTGATGAGACTAGCGGGGTAGACAATGAGCAGTTCTTC.

The rearrangement links TRBV11-2 to TRBJ1-4; D is unresolved. The length of the CDR3 is 15 residues. Trimming took off 5 bases at V and 6 bases at J, with 16 bases between the two ends. CDR1 is SGHAT and CDR2 is FQNNGV in the germline V gene. The CDR3 sequence: CASSPRFRADEKLFF. The CDR3 nucleotides read TGTGCCAGCAGCCCACGTTTCCGCGCGGATGAAAAACTGTTTTTT.

The chain couples TRBV5-6 to TRBJ2-2; 12 positions match TRBD2. The CDR3 has 16 amino acids. Per the germline V gene, CDR1 is SGHDT and CDR2 is YYEEEE. J gave up 5 bases and V 6 bases, and 8 bases lay outside the gene matches. CDR3 nucleotide sequence: TGTGCCAGCACGCGACTAGCGGGGGAGGGGACCGGGGAGCTGTTTTTT. This sequence encodes CASTRLAGEGTGELFF.

The chain combines TRBV27 with TRBJ1-5; a possible D gene is TRBD1 (6 bases). The CDR3 spans 16 residues. The germline gives CDR1 MNHEY, CDR2 SMNVEV (reference sequence). The V gene lost 3 bases and the J gene lost 1 base, with 13 bases spanning the gap. CDR3 sequence: CASSLGAPWSNQPQHF. CDR3 DNA sequence: TGTGCCAGCAGTTTGGGGGCCCCCTGGAGCAATCAGCCCCAGCATTTT.

The rearrangement links TRBV27 to TRBJ2-1; TRBD2 matches at 14 bases. V shed 6 bases and J 8 bases; nucleotides not matched to a gene: 9. This CDR3 comprises 16 residues. CDR1 and CDR2 from the germline V gene are MNHEY and SMNVEV (reference sequence). Here the CDR3 DNA reads TGTGCCAGCAGGGATGGACTAGCGGGGGGAGGCGATGAGCAGTTCTTC. The encoded protein is CASRDGLAGGGDEQFF.

This rearrangement joins TRBV6-2 or TRBV6-3 to TRBJ1-2; D is unclear. Trimming left V 7 bases short and J 8 bases short, with 17 bases between. The length of the CDR3 is 13 residues. Looked up from germline, CDR1 is MNHEY and CDR2 is SVGEGT. The CDR3 region has the DNA TGTGCCAGCAACCCATTCCCGGCGGGCGGCTACACCTTC. It yields the protein CASNPFPAGGYTF.

The chain uses TRBV7-2 and TRBJ2-7; 9 bases fit TRBD1. CDR1 and CDR2 from the germline V gene are SGHTA and FQGNSA. CDR3 length: 14 residues. The V and J ends lost 7 bases and 4 bases, in that order; junction bases with no gene match: 8. CDR3: CASKAGQGKYEQYF. The CDR3 DNA follows: TGTGCCAGCAAGGCCGGACAGGGGAAGTACGAGCAGTACTTC.